The 25 T cell receptor beta chains reported below all come from one sample, sequenced in a study of T cells in Graves' hyperthyroidism and ophthalmopathy. There were TCR beta CDR3 regions amplified from RNA transcripts. First-round RT-PCR targeting the TCR CDR3 was performed with the HTBI primer set. TCRdb processed the multiplex PCR reads anew with MiXCR; each CDR3 protein has one entry. Of roughly 580,000 distinct CDR3 sequences listed, approximately 15% were seen once; the top ten hold 5.5% to 7.5%. The material sequenced was blood. Receptors were obtained from a woman in her thirties with Graves' hyperthyroidism that later progressed to Graves' ophthalmopathy.

This clonotype turned up a few times. This chain connects TRBV18 to TRBJ2-6; the D gene could be TRBD1 or TRBD2 (5 bases each). Per germline, CDR1 KGHSH and CDR2 LQKENI. The CDR3 length is 19 residues. The V end was cut by 1 base, the J end by 0 bases, with 16 bases between. The CDR3 bases are TGTGCCAGCTCACCACAAGTAGGGACCTTCGCCTCTGGGGCCAACGTCCTGACTTTC. Its translation is CASSPQVGTFASGANVLTF.

In this sample, this clonotype turned up a few times. The genes are TRBV20-1 and TRBJ2-1; 8 nucleotides align to TRBD2. The CDR3 covers 19 residues. V shed 5 bases and J 7 bases; nucleotides not matched to a gene: 25. CDR1 and CDR2 (germline): DFQATT, SNEGSKA (reference sequence). The CDR3 spells CSAVGDYFGMSGSGNEQFF. CDR3 in DNA: TGCAGTGCTGTGGGTGACTACTTTGGGATGAGCGGGAGTGGGAATGAGCAGTTCTTC.

This clonotype was observed at least ten times. CDR3 residues: CASSFSGKTGELFF. The CDR3 coding sequence is TGTGCCAGCAGCTTCAGCGGGAAAACCGGGGAGCTGTTTTTT. This chain connects TRBV7-2 to TRBJ2-2; TRBD2 matches 7 bases. V was clipped by 3 bases and J by 5 bases; unmatched bases: 3. The CDR3 sequence is 14 residues long. Germline CDR1 and CDR2: SGHTA and FQGNSA.

This clonotype was counted many times. The V call is TRBV6-1, the J call TRBJ2-7, with 7 bases aligning to TRBD1. Germline CDR1 reads MNHNS; CDR2 reads SASEGT. V lost 4 bases and J lost 6; bases outside the gene matches: 21. The CDR3 has 18 residues. CDR3 DNA sequence: TGTGCCAGCAGTGGTAATTTTTGGGACAGCCTTCTGTACGCCGAGCAGTACTTC. This codes for CASSGNFWDSLLYAEQYF.

This clonotype was observed at least ten times. The chain couples TRBV7-3 to TRBJ1-6; D unresolved. CDR3 size: 13 residues. Trimming stripped 8 bases from V and 9 bases from J, with 14 bases between. Looked up from germline, CDR1 is SGHTA and CDR2 is FQGTGA. The CDR3 DNA sequence: TGTGCCAGCTCGCCCGGATTTCGTTCACCCCTCCACTTT. It codes for CASSPGFRSPLHF. The whole variable domain, remainder taken from reference TRBV7-3 and TRBJ1-6, is GAGVSQTPSNKVTEKGKYVELRCDPISGHTALYWYRQSLGQGPEFLIYFQGTGAADDSGLPNDRFFAVRPEGSVSTLKIQRTERGDSAVYLCASSPGFRSPLHFGNGTRLTVT.

This clonotype was seen many times. V usage is TRBV28 and J usage is TRBJ2-1; a possible D gene is TRBD2 (6 bases). The CDR3 spans 15 residues. The germline gives CDR1 MDHEN, CDR2 SYDVKM. Trimming cost V 6 bases and J 1 base, with 13 bases left between them. In nucleotides, the CDR3 is TGTGCCAGCAGCCTCAGAGGGACTTCCTACAATGAGCAGTTCTTC. It specifies CASSLRGTSYNEQFF.

This clonotype was seen only a few times. The gene calls are TRBV4-1 and TRBJ2-7; no clear D. This CDR3 is built from 17 residues. CDR1 MGHRA and CDR2 YSYEKL come from the germline V gene. Trimming took 0 bases from V and 4 from J, leaving 19 bases between them. The CDR3 region has the DNA TGCGCCAGCAGCCAAGATTCTTTCGGAAAAGAAGCTTACGAGCAGTACTTC. Its protein product is CASSQDSFGKEAYEQYF.

The chain uses TRBV3-1 and TRBJ2-7; 7 bases line up with TRBD2. This CDR3 is 15 amino acids long. Trimming took 4 bases from V and 2 from J; bases not matched to a gene: 8. Germline lookup yields CDR1 LGHDT and CDR2 YNNKEL (reference sequence). The CDR3 DNA follows: TGTGCCAGCAGCCCACTCTGGGGGGGGACCTACGAGCAGTACTTC. It is translated as CASSPLWGGTYEQYF.

There are a few counts of this clonotype. CDR3 bases: TGTGCCAGCAGCTTTTGGGATGGAAGGGACAGGGACCAAGAGACCCAGTACTTC. This codes for CASSFWDGRDRDQETQYF. The V call is TRBV7-9, the J call TRBJ2-5, with TRBD1 matching 9 bases. Germline CDR1 reads SEHNR; CDR2 reads FQNEAQ (reference sequence). The CDR3 consists of 18 residues. J was trimmed by 0 bases and V by 3 bases; bases with no gene match: 11.

The chain is built from TRBV28 and TRBJ1-2; tentatively, D is TRBD1 (5 bases). There are 11 residues in the CDR3. From germline, CDR1 is MDHEN and CDR2 SYDVKM. Trimming pared 7 bases from V and 8 bases from J, leaving 11 bases between. This CDR3 is CASTDWGGYTF. The CDR3, as DNA: TGTGCCAGCACCGACTGGGGGGGCTACACCTTC.

This clonotype was seen ten or more times. The chain joins TRBV7-9 to TRBJ2-3, with D hard to call. Trimming pared 5 bases from V and 2 bases from J, leaving 11 bases between. The CDR3 is made up of 14 amino acids. Germline V lookup: CDR1 SEHNR, CDR2 FQNEAQ (reference sequence). The CDR3 coding sequence is TGTGCCAGCAGCCCCCGGGTGGTCACAGATACGCAGTATTTT. It codes for CASSPRVVTDTQYF. Using reference TRBV7-9 and TRBJ2-3 for the parts outside the CDR3, the full variable domain is DTGVSQNPRHKITKRGQNVTFRCDPISEHNRLYWYRQTLGQGPEFLTYFQNEAQLEKSRLLSDRFSAERPKGSFSTLEIQRTEQGDSAMYLCASSPRVVTDTQYFGPGTRLTVL.

The chain uses TRBV24-1 and TRBJ1-5; D is undetermined. V was cut by 5 bases and J by 4 bases, with 8 bases left in between. This CDR3 is built from 13 residues. Germline V lookup: CDR1 KGHDR, CDR2 SFDVKD. The CDR3 reads CATSVGYNQPQHF. In DNA, the CDR3 is TGTGCCACCAGTGTCGGGTATAATCAGCCCCAGCATTTT.

This clonotype has ten or more counts. The chain recombines TRBV28 with TRBJ2-1; 7 bases fit TRBD2. V lost 6 bases, J lost 9 bases, and 8 bases stayed unmatched. Per germline, CDR1 MDHEN and CDR2 SYDVKM. The CDR3 loop spans 13 amino acids. The chain's CDR3 is CASSQGLDPEQFF. As DNA, the CDR3 is TGTGCCAGCAGCCAAGGACTAGACCCTGAGCAGTTCTTC. Drawing the rest from reference TRBV28 and TRBJ2-1, the complete variable domain is DVKVTQSSRYLVKRTGEKVFLECVQDMDHENMFWYRQDPGLGLRLIYFSYDVKMKEKGDIPEGYSVSREKKERFSLILESASTNQTSMYLCASSQGLDPEQFFGPGTRLTVL.

This clonotype was detected a few times. The rearrangement joins TRBV14 to TRBJ2-1; D is undetermined. The CDR3 consists of 14 residues. CDR1 and CDR2 from the germline V gene are SGHDN and FVKESK. The V end was cut by 10 bases, the J end by 9 bases, with 22 bases between. The CDR3 DNA reads TGTGCCACCTCAGGCTATCTAATGAAGGGTGAGCAGTTCTTC. Translation: CATSGYLMKGEQFF.

V usage is TRBV6-5 and J usage is TRBJ2-7, with D unresolved. Germline V gives CDR1 MNHEY, CDR2 SVGAGI. Trimming shortened V by 5 bases and J by 5 bases, and 10 bases separated the two germline ends. The CDR3 is made up of 12 amino acids. CDR3: CASSNPGHEQYF. The CDR3 coding sequence is TGTGCCAGCAGTAACCCAGGCCACGAGCAGTACTTC.

The chain joins TRBV15 to TRBJ2-1, with a weak D call TRBD2 (6 bases). CDR3 size: 13 residues. The V end lost 6 bases, the J end lost 4 bases, and 10 bases lay between the germline ends. Germline V gives CDR1 LNHNV, CDR2 YYDKDF (reference sequence). DNA of the CDR3: TGTGCCACCAGGGAGACTAGGTACAATGAGCAGTTCTTC. This sequence encodes CATRETRYNEQFF.

V is TRBV9 and J is TRBJ2-4, with a possible D match to TRBD1 (5 bases). The CDR3 totals 14 residues. Per the germline V gene, CDR1 is SGDLS and CDR2 is YYNGEE. V was clipped by 3 bases and J by 8 bases, with 15 bases between them. The DNA for the CDR3 is TGTGCCAGCAGCGCTCGATCAGGGTGGGACATTCAGTACTTC. Protein sequence: CASSARSGWDIQYF.

This clonotype was counted at least ten times. This chain connects TRBV7-9 to TRBJ1-5, with 7 nucleotides matching TRBD1. The germline CDR1 and CDR2 sequences are SEHNR and FQNEAQ (reference sequence). V was clipped by 6 bases and J by 4 bases; unmatched bases: 3. This CDR3 contains 13 residues. The CDR3 sequence: CASSRDSNQPQHF. In DNA, the CDR3 is TGTGCCAGCAGTCGGGACAGTAATCAGCCCCAGCATTTT.

V and J are TRBV7-3 and TRBJ2-7; either TRBD1 or TRBD2 may supply D (6 bases each). The germline V gene encodes CDR1 SGHTA and CDR2 FQGTGA. With 2 bases removed from V and 2 bases from J, the gap between germline ends came to 13 bases. This CDR3 region has 15 residues. The CDR3 loop reads CASSLAGGGAYEQYF. CDR3 DNA: TGTGCCAGCAGCTTAGCCGGAGGGGGTGCCTACGAGCAGTACTTC.

In its sample, this clonotype was seen once. A much larger clone sits a single nucleotide away, making a read error possible. The genes are TRBV19 and TRBJ2-1, with D possibly being TRBD1 (6 bases). Germline lookup yields CDR1 LNHDA and CDR2 SQIVND (reference sequence). This CDR3 has 13 residues. V was pared by 7 bases and J by 9 bases, with 16 bases between. The CDR3, as DNA: TGTGCCAGTACAGACAGGCTTGAAGGTGAGCAGTTCTTC. This translates into CASTDRLEGEQFF.

This clonotype was detected only a few times. The gene calls are TRBV24-1 and TRBJ2-4; TRBD2 agrees at 10 bases. CDR3 length equals 14 residues. CDR1 and CDR2 (germline): KGHDR, SFDVKD. Losses at the gene ends were 4 bases for V and 8 bases for J; bases not matched to a gene: 4. CDR3 residues: CATSEAGTSDIQYF. The CDR3 DNA reads TGTGCCACCAGTGAGGCCGGGACTAGCGACATTCAGTACTTC.

V is TRBV4-1 and J is TRBJ2-7, with D perhaps TRBD2 (6 bases). The CDR3 spans 14 residues. Trimming removed 4 bases at V and 1 base at J, with 11 bases between. Germline CDR1 reads MGHRA; CDR2 reads YSYEKL. CDR3 in amino acids: CASSLLADSYEQYF. CDR3 coding DNA: TGCGCCAGCAGCCTACTAGCTGATTCCTACGAGCAGTACTTC.

There are many counts of this clonotype. This chain uses TRBV6-1 with TRBJ1-2; maybe TRBD1 (5 bases). Germline CDR1 MNHNS, CDR2 SASEGT. This CDR3 has 13 residues. The V end was cut by 2 bases, the J end by 6 bases, with 10 bases between. The CDR3 DNA is TGTGCCAGCAGTGAAAGCCAGGGAGATGGCTACACCTTC. Translated: CASSESQGDGYTF.

This clonotype was seen repeatedly, ten times or more. V is TRBV5-1 and J is TRBJ1-5, with D tentatively TRBD1 (5 bases). V lost 4 bases, J lost 4 bases, and 12 bases lay in between. The germline CDR1 and CDR2 sequences are SGHRS and YFSETQ. The CDR3 spans 14 residues. CDR3 in amino acids: CASSTLGGNQPQHF. For the CDR3, the DNA is TGCGCCAGCAGCACCCTCGGGGGGAATCAGCCCCAGCATTTT. Looking up the rest from reference TRBV5-1 and TRBJ1-5 gives the full variable domain: KAGVTQTPRYLIKTRGQQVTLSCSPISGHRSVSWYQQTPGQGLQFLFEYFSETQRNKGNFPGRFSGRQFSNSRSEMNVSTLELGDSALYLCASSTLGGNQPQHFGDGTRLSIL.

This clonotype has more than one count but fewer than ten. V gene TRBV5-6 combines with J gene TRBJ2-2, with D hard to call. Trimming cost V 5 bases and J 6 bases, with 11 bases left between them. CDR3 length: 13 amino acids. CDR1 is SGHDT, CDR2 YYEEEE, per germline. CDR3 in DNA: TGTGCCAGCAGTCCCCCCGGATCCGGGGAGCTGTTTTTT. It translates to CASSPPGSGELFF.